The rows below give T cell receptor beta chains drawn from one sample of a study of CD8+ T cells in alopecia areata. Here immunoSEQ multiplex PCR was the method, and the copy in TCRdb shows in-frame clones only, minus some. Of over 150,000 clones in the sample, 58% were seen once. The specimen was CD4+ T cells sorted from blood, collected at week 24, from a patient treated with tofacitinib. These receptors were taken from a human donor with alopecia areata. Both conserved end residues are part of each CDR3.

CDR3 | V
CASSIGVQDGDEQFF | TRBV19
CASSPLSAGADTQYF | TRBV18
CASSQVLGQGDGYTF | TRBV4-3
CASSERQNLGNTEAFF | TRBV2
CASSLEENTGELFF | TRBV5-4
CASSPRPGEGYTF | TRBV5-6
CASSSQANYGYTF | TRBV7-8
CASSLGQGADTQYF | TRBV5-1
CASSSKMRQGTDTQYF | TRBV7-2
CASRGAGTEAFF | TRBV23-1
CASSSPGQGFYEQYF | TRBV6-5
CASRAGSADTQYF | TRBV5-4